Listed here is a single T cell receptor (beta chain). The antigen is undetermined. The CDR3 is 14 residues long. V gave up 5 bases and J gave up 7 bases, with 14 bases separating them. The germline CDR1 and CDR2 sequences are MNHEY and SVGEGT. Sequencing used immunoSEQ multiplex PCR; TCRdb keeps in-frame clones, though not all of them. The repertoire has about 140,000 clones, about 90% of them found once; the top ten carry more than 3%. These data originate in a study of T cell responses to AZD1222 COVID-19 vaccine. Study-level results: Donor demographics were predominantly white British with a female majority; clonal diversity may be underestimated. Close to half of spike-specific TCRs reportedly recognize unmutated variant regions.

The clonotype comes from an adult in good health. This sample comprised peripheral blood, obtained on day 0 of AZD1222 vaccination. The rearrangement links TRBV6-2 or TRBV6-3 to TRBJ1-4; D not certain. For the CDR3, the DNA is TGTGCCAGCAGTCCGTCTTGGAGAGGTGAAAAACTGTTTTTT. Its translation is CASSPSWRGEKLFF.